This is a list of T cell receptor beta chains from one sample in a study of shared clonotypes between healthy human individuals. Data came from immunoSEQ multiplex PCR; TCRdb stores just in-frame clones and leaves some out. In the table there are about 2.3 million clones, 85% to 95% of which are singletons. Sequences were obtained from naive CD4+ T cells from PBMCs. The receptors originated from a man between 18 and 29 years old in good health. Some clones in this sample may be carry-over from other donors' samples. Both conserved end residues are part of each CDR3. Each record gives: V gene, clone size, J gene, CDR3 protein. Some rows have no size entry. The others give once, few or many, or a class for an expanded clone.

>TRBV5-8|NA|TRBJ2-1
CASSLVLGLAGGPSYNEQFF
>TRBV18|NA|TRBJ1-2
CASSTLPPGNHYGYTF
>TRBV27|NA|TRBJ2-4
CATASSGTLAKNIQYF
>TRBV9|NA|TRBJ1-2
CASSVADRAGGYTF
>TRBV5-6|NA|TRBJ2-7
CASSLPGHQGQYF
>TRBV11-2|NA|TRBJ1-2
CASSLEAGGYGYTF
>TRBV27|NA|TRBJ1-5
CASSSGQTRNQPQHF
>TRBV5-1|NA|TRBJ1-1
CASSLISMNTEAFF
>TRBV27|once|TRBJ2-7
CASRGRRTSGNTYEQYF
>TRBV28|NA|TRBJ2-5
CASSMRLAGVVETQYF